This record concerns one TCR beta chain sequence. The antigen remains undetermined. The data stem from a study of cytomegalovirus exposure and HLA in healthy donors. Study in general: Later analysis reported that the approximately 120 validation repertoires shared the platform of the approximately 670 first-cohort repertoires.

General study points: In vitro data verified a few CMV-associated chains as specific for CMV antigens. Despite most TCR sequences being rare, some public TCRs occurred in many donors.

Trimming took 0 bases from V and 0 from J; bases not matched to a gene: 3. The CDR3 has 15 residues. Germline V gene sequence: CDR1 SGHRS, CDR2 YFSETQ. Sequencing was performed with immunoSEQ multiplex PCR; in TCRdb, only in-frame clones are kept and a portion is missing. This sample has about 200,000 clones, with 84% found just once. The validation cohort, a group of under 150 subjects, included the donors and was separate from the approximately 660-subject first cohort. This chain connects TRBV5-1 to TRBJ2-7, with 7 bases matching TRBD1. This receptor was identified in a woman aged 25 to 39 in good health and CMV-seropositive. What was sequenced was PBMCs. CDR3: CASSLGQGVSYEQYF. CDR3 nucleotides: TGCGCCAGCAGCTTGGGACAGGGCGTCTCCTACGAGCAGTACTTC.